This T cell receptor beta chain was sequenced during a study of blood T cell repertoires in COVID-19. At the level of the study: Both acute and convalescent COVID-19 samples were obtained from the United States, Italy and Spain. The cDNA or gDNA used as material had been derived from T cells, B-cell-depleted T cells, or PBMCs.

Trimming took 3 bases from V and 3 from J; bases not matched to a gene: 3. Germline V gives CDR1 SGHNT, CDR2 YYREEE (reference sequence). CDR3 length: 14 amino acids. Original processing methods: By means of reference gene primer amplification, nucleated cell counts were estimated. Data came from immunoSEQ multiplex PCR; TCRdb stores just in-frame clones and leaves some out. The V and J calls and clone size were taken over from that table, and D and trimming were inferred from the DNA. Among 250,000 to 300,000 clones listed, about 90% were seen once. This clone was found once. V is TRBV5-4 and J is TRBJ2-7; TRBD1 matches 10 bases. The sequence was obtained from a woman in her forties or fifties who had recovered from COVID-19. Specimen: peripheral blood. The CDR3, as DNA: TGTGCCAGCAGCTCCAGGACAGGGGGCTACGAGCAGTACTTC. Protein product: CASSSRTGGYEQYF.